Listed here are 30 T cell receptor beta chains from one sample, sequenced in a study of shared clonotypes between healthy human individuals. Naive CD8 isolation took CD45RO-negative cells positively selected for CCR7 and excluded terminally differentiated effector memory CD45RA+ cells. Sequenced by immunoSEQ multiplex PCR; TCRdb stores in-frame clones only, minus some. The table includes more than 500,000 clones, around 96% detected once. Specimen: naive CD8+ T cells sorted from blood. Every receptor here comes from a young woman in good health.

CDR3 DNA sequence: TGCGCCAGCAGCTTCCAGGGGAGTGTGGGCACTGAAGCTTTCTTT. Protein: CASSFQGSVGTEAFF. V and J are TRBV5-1 and TRBJ1-1; D is perhaps TRBD1 (6 bases). V was pared by 2 bases and J by 4 bases, with 15 bases between. This CDR3 spans 15 amino acids. Germline V gives CDR1 SGHRS, CDR2 YFSETQ.

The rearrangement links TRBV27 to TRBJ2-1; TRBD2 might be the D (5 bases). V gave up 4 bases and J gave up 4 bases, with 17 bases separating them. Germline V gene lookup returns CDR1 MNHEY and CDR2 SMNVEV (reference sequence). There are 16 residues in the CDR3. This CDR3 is CASSWGPGGLYNEQFF. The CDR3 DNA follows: TGTGCCAGCAGTTGGGGTCCGGGCGGGCTGTACAATGAGCAGTTCTTC.

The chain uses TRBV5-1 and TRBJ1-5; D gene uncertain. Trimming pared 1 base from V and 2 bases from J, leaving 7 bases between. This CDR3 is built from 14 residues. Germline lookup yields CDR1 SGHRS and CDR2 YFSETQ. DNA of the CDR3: TGCGCCAGCAGCTTGTGGGCAGGCAATCAGCCCCAGCATTTT. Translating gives CASSLWAGNQPQHF.

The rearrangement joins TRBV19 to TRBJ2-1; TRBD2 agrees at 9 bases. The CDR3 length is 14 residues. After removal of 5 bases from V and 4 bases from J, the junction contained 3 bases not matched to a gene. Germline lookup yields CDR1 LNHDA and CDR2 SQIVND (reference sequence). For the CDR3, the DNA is TGTGCCAGTAGTCCTAGCGGGATGTACAATGAGCAGTTCTTC. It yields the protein CASSPSGMYNEQFF.

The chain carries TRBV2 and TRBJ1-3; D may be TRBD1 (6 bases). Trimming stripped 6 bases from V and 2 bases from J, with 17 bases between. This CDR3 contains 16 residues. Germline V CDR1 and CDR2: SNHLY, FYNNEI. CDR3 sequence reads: CASRPSTGTTGNTIYF. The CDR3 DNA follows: TGTGCCAGCAGACCATCCACAGGGACCACTGGAAACACCATATATTTT.

The CDR3 is CASSSPGAEQYF. As DNA, the CDR3 is TGTGCCAGCAGCTCACCAGGGGCCGAGCAGTACTTC. This chain connects TRBV13 to TRBJ2-7; TRBD1 is a possible D gene (6 bases). CDR3 length: 12 residues. CDR1 and CDR2 from the germline V gene are PRHDT and FYEKMQ (reference sequence). The V and J ends lost 4 bases and 6 bases respectively, with 10 bases between them.

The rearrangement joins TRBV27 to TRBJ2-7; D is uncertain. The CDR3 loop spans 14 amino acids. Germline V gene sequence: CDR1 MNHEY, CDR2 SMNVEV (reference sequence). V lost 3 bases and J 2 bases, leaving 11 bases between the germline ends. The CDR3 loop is CASSFSLSPYEQYF. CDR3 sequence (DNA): TGTGCCAGCAGTTTTTCACTCAGCCCCTACGAGCAGTACTTC.

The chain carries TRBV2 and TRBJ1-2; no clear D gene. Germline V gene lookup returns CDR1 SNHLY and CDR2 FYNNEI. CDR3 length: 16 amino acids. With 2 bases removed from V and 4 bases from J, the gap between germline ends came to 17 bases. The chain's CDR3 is CASSETPTQRVYGYTF. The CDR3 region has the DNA TGTGCCAGCAGTGAAACTCCAACCCAACGAGTCTATGGCTACACCTTC. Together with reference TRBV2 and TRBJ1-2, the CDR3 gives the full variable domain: EPEVTQTPSHQVTQMGQEVILRCVPISNHLYFYWYRQILGQKVEFLVSFYNNEISEKSEIFDDQFSVERPDGSNFTLKIRSTKLEDSAMYFCASSETPTQRVYGYTFGSGTRLTVV.

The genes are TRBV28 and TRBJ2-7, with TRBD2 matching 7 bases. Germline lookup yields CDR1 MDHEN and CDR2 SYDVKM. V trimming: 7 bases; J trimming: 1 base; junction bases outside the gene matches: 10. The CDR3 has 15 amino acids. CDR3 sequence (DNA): TGTGCCAGCAAAGACGTTAGCGGGCCTTCCTACGAGCAGTACTTC. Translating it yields CASKDVSGPSYEQYF. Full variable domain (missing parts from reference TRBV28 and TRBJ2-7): DVKVTQSSRYLVKRTGEKVFLECVQDMDHENMFWYRQDPGLGLRLIYFSYDVKMKEKGDIPEGYSVSREKKERFSLILESASTNQTSMYLCASKDVSGPSYEQYFGPGTRLTVT.

As DNA, the CDR3 is TGTGCCAGCAGCTTAGCCAAGAACACTGAAGCTTTCTTT. Translated: CASSLAKNTEAFF. The V call is TRBV7-9, the J call TRBJ1-1; D remains unclear. The CDR3 is 13 amino acids. Trimming removed 0 bases from V and 1 base from J, with 3 bases in between. CDR1 is SEHNR, CDR2 FQNEAQ, per germline (reference sequence).

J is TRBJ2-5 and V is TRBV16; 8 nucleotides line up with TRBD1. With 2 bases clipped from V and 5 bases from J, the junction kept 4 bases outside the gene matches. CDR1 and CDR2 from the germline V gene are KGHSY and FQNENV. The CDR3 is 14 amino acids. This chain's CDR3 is CASSQLTGGETQYF. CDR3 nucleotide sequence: TGTGCCAGCAGCCAACTAACAGGGGGTGAGACCCAGTACTTC.

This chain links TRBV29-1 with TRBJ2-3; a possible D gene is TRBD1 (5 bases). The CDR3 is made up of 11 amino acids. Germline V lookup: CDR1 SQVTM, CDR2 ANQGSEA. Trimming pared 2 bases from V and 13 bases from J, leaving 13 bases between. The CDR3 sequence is CSVERATVKYF. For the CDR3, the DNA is TGCAGCGTTGAAAGGGCGACAGTCAAGTATTTT.

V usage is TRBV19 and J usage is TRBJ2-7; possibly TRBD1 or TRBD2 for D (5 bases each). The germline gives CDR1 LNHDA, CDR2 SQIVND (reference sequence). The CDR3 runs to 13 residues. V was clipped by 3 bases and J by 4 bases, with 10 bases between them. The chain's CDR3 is CASSMFWGYEQYF. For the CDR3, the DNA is TGTGCCAGTAGTATGTTCTGGGGGTACGAGCAGTACTTC.

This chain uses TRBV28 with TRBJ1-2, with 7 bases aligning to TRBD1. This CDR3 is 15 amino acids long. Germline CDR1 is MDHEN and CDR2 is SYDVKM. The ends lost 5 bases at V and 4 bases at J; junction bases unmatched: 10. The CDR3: CASSESRQGTYGYTF. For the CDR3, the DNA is TGTGCCAGCAGTGAGAGTCGACAGGGTACCTATGGCTACACCTTC.

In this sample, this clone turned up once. The DNA of the CDR3 is TGTGCCAGTAGTATGGACGGAACTAATGAAAAACTGTTTTTT. Its protein product is CASSMDGTNEKLFF. The chain carries TRBV19 and TRBJ1-4; D is undetermined. This CDR3 comprises 14 residues. The V end was cut by 3 bases, the J end by 1 base, with 6 bases between. Germline V CDR1 and CDR2: LNHDA, SQIVND (reference sequence).

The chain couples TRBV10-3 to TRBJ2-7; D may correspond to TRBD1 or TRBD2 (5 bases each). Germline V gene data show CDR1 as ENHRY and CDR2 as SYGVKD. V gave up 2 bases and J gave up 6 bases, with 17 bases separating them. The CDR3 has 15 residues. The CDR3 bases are TGTGCCATCAGTGAGGAGGGCAGGGCGATGTCCGAGCAGTACTTC. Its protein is CAISEEGRAMSEQYF.

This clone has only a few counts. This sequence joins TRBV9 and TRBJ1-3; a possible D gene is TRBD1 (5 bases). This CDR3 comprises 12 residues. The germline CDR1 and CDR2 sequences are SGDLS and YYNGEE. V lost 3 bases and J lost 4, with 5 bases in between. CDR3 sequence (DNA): TGTGCCAGCAGCGGACAGGGAAACACCATATATTTT. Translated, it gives CASSGQGNTIYF.

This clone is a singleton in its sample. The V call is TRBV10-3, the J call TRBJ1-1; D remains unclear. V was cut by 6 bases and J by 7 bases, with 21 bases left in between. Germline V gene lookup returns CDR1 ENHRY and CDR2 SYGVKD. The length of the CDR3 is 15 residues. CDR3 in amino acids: CAISHRRVAPDEAFF. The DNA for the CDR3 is TGTGCCATCAGCCACCGAAGGGTCGCGCCCGATGAAGCTTTCTTT.

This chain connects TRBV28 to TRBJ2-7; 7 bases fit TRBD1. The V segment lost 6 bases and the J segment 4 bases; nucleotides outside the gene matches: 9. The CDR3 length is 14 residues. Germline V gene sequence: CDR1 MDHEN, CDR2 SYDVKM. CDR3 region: CASRTGQLVYEQYF. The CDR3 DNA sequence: TGTGCCAGCAGGACGGGACAGTTGGTGTACGAGCAGTACTTC.

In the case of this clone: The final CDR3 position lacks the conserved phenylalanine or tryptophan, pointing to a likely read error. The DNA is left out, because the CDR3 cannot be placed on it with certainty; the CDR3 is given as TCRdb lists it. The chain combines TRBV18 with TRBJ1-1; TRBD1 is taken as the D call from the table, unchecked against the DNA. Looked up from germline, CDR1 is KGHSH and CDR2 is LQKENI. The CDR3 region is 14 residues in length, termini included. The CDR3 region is CASSPTGTGLERRL.

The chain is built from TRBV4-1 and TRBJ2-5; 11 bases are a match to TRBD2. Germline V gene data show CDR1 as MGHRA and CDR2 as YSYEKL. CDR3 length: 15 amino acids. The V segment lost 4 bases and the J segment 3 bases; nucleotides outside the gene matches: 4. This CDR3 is CASSLMGLAEETQYF. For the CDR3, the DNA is TGCGCCAGCAGCCTTATGGGACTAGCGGAAGAGACCCAGTACTTC.

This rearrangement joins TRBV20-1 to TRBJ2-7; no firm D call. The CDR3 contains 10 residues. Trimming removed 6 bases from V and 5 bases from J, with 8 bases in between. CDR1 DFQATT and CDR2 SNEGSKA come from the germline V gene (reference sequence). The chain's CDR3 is CSAHDNEQYF. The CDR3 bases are TGCAGTGCACACGACAACGAGCAGTACTTC.

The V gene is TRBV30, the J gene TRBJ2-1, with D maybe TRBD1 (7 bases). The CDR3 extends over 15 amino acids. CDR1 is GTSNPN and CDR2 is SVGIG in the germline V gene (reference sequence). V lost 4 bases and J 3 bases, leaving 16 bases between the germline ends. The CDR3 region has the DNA TGTGCCTGGACCCAAGACAGGGACTTCTACAATGAGCAGTTCTTC. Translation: CAWTQDRDFYNEQFF.

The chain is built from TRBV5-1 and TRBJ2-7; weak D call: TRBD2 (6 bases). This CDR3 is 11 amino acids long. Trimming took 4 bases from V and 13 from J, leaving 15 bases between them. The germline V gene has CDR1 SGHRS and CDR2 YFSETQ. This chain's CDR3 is CASSMGLQVYF. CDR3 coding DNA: TGCGCCAGCAGCATGGGACTCCAGGTTTACTTC. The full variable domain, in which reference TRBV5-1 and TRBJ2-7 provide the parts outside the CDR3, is KAGVTQTPRYLIKTRGQQVTLSCSPISGHRSVSWYQQTPGQGLQFLFEYFSETQRNKGNFPGRFSGRQFSNSRSEMNVSTLELGDSALYLCASSMGLQVYFGPGTRLTVT.

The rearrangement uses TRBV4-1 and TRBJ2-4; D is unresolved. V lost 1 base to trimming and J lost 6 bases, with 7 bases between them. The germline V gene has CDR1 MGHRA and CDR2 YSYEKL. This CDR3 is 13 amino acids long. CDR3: CASSQVGGNIQYF. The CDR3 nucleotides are TGCGCCAGCAGCCAAGTTGGTGGAAACATTCAGTACTTC.

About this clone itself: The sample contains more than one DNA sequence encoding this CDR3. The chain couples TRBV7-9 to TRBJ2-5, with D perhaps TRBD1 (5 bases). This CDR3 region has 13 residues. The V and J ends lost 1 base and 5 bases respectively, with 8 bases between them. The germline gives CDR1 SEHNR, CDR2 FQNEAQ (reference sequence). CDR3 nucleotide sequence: TGTGCCAGCAGCTTAGGGGGCGGCGAGACCCAGTACTTC. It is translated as CASSLGGGETQYF.

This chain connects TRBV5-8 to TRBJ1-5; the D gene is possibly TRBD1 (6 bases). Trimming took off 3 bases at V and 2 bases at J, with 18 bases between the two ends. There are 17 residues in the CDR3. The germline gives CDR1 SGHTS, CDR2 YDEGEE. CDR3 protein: CASSSELGGLRNQPQHF. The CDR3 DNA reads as TGTGCCAGCAGCTCCGAATTGGGGGGCCTTCGCAATCAGCCCCAGCATTTT.

CDR3 sequence: CASSLGQGGTEAFF. In DNA, the CDR3 is TGCGCCAGCAGCTTGGGACAGGGTGGAACTGAAGCTTTCTTT. The chain recombines TRBV5-1 with TRBJ1-1; TRBD1 matches at 7 bases. The CDR3 sequence is 14 residues long. Germline assignment: CDR1 SGHRS and CDR2 YFSETQ. Trimming at V came to 0 bases and at J to 5 bases, leaving 4 bases not matched to a gene.

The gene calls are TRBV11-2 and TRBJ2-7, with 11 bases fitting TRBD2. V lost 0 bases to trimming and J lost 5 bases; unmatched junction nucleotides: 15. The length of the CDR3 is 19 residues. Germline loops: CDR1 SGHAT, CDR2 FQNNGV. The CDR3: CASSLDSGRASGRLHEQYF. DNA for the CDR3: TGTGCCAGCAGCTTAGATTCGGGCAGGGCTAGCGGGAGGCTCCACGAGCAGTACTTC.

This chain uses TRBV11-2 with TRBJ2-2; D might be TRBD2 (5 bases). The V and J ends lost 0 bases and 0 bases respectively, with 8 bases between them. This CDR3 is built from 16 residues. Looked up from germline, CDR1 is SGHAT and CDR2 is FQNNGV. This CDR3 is CASSLDLLANTGELFF. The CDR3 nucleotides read TGTGCCAGCAGCTTAGATTTACTAGCGAACACCGGGGAGCTGTTTTTT. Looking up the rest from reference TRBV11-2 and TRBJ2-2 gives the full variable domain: EAGVAQSPRYKIIEKRQSVAFWCNPISGHATLYWYQQILGQGPKLLIQFQNNGVVDDSQLPKDRFSAERLKGVDSTLKIQPAKLEDSAVYLCASSLDLLANTGELFFGEGSRLTVL.